The present TCR beta chain was sequenced within a study of control samples from healthy donors and cancer patients. Between the trimmed V and J ends, which lost 2 bases and 5 bases, there was a span of 9 bases. This CDR3 contains 13 residues. This table comes from immunoSEQ multiplex PCR, and its TCRdb copy is limited to in-frame clones, with some not included. The repertoire holds 100,000 to 150,000 clones, roughly 89% seen once, with less than 7% in the top ten. J is TRBJ2-5 and V is TRBV12-3 or TRBV12-4; tentative D call: TRBD2 (5 bases). Sequenced sample: blood. This receptor was taken from a man younger than 35 in good health. The CDR3 DNA sequence: TGTGCCAGCAGTTTAATAGCGAGGGAGACCCAGTACTTC. This encodes CASSLIARETQYF.